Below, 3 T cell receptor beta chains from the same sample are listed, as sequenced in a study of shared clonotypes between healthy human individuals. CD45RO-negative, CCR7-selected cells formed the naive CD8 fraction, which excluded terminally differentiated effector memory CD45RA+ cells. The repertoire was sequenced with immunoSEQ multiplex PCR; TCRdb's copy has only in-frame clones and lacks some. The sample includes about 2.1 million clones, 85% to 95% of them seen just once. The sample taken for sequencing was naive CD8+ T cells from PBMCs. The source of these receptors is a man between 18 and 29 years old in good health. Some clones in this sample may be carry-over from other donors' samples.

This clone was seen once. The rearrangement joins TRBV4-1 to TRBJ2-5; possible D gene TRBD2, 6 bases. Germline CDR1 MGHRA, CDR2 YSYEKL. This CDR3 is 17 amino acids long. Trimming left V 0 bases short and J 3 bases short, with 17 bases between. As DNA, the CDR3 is TGCGCCAGCAGCCAAGATTGGCGGGCTGGGGGGAAAGAGACCCAGTACTTC. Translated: CASSQDWRAGGKETQYF.

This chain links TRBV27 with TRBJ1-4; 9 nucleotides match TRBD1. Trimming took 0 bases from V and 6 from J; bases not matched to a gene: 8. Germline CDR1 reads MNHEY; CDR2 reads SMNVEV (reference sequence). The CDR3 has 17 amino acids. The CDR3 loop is CASSLSRGTGIYEKLFF. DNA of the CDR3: TGTGCCAGCAGTTTATCGCGGGGGACAGGGATATATGAAAAACTGTTTTTT.

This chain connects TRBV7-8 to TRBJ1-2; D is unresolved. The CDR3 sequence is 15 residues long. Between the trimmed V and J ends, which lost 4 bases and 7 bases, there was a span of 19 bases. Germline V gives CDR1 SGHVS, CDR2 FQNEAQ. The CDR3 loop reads CASSSGGGPFSGYTF. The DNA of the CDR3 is TGTGCCAGCAGCTCGGGCGGCGGGCCGTTTTCTGGCTACACCTTC.